This paragraph reports one T cell receptor (beta chain). The antigen remains undetermined. This entry comes from a study of response to subunit inactivated influenza vaccine. From the RT-PCR reads, TCRdb called clonotypes with MiXCR, one entry per CDR3 protein. The sample records 600,000 to 850,000 distinct CDR3 sequences, 14% being singletons. Points from the study as a whole: The authors proposed limited new T cell recruitment per seasonal influenza vaccination.

Between the trimmed V and J ends, which lost 2 bases and 3 bases, there was a span of 8 bases. This CDR3 has 13 residues. Germline V lookup: CDR1 DFQATT, CDR2 SNEGSKA (reference sequence). This sequence was found in a man aged 45 to 65 who received an inactivated influenza vaccine. Sequences were derived from PBMCs from blood, sampled 14 to 15 days before vaccination. The chain has TRBV20-1 and TRBJ1-3; D remains ambiguous. CDR3 amino acids: CSARSGLGNTIYF. The CDR3 DNA sequence: TGCAGTGCTAGATCCGGACTTGGAAACACCATATATTTT.